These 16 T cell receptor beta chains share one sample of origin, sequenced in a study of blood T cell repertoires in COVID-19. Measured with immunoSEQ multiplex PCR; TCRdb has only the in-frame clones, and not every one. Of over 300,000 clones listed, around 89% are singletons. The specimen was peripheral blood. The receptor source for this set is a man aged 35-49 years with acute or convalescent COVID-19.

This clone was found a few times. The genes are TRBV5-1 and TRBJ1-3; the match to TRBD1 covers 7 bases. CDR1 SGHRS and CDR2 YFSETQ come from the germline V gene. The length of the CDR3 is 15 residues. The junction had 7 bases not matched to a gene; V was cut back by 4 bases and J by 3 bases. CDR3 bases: TGCGCCAGCAGCGATTTGACAGGGCATGGAAACACCATATATTTT. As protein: CASSDLTGHGNTIYF.

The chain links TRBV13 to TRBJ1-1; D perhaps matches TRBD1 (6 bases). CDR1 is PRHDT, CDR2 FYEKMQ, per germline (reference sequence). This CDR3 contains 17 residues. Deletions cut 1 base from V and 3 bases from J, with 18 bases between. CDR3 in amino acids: CASSLVVGGQKHTEAFF. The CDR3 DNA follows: TGTGCCAGCAGCTTAGTGGTCGGGGGGCAGAAGCACACTGAAGCTTTCTTT.

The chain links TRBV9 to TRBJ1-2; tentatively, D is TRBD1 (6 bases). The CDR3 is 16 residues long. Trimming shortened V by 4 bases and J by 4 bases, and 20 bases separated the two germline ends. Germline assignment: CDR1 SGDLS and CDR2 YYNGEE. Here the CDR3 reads CASSPLSATGSYGYTF. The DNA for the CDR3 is TGTGCCAGCAGCCCCCTTAGCGCGACAGGAAGCTATGGCTACACCTTC.

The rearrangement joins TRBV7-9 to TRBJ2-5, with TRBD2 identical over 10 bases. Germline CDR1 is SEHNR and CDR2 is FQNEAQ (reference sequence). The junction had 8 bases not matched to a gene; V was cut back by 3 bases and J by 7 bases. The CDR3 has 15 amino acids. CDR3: CASSFTSGVLGTQYF. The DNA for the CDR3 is TGTGCCAGCAGCTTCACTAGCGGGGTCCTGGGGACCCAGTACTTC.

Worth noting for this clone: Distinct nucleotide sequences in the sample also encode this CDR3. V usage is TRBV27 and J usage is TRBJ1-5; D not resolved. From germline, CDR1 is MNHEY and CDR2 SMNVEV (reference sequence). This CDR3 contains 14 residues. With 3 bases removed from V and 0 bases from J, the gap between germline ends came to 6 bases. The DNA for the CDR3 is TGTGCCAGCAGTTTGCGGGATAGCAATCAGCCCCAGCATTTT. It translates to CASSLRDSNQPQHF.

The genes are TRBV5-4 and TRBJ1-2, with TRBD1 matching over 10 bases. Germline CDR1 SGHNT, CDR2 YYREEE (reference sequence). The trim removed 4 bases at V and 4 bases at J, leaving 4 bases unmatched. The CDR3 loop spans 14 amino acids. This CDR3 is CASSRGTGAYGYTF. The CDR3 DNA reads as TGTGCCAGCAGCCGCGGGACAGGGGCCTATGGCTACACCTTC.

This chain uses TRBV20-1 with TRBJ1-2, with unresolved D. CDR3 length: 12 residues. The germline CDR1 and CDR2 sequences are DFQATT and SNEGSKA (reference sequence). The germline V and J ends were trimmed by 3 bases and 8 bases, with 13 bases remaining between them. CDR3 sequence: CSASLPEGGYTF. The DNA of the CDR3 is TGCAGTGCTAGTTTGCCGGAGGGCGGCTACACCTTC.

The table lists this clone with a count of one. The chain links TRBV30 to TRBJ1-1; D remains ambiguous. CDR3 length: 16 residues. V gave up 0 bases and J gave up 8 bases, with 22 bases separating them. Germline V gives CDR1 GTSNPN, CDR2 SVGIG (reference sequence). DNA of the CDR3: TGTGCCTGGAGTGTACATAGGAGATTATTCGGGGTGGAAGCTTTCTTT. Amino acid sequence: CAWSVHRRLFGVEAFF.

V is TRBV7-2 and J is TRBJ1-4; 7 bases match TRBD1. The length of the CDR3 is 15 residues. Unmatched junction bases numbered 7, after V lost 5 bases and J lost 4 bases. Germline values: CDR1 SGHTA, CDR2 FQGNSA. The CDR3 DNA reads TGTGCCAGCAGCCAGGGGGGCGCGGGTAATGAAAAACTGTTTTTT. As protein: CASSQGGAGNEKLFF.

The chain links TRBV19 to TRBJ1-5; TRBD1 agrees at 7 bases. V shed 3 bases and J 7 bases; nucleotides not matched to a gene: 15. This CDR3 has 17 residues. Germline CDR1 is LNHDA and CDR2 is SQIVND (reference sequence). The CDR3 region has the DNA TGTGCCAGTAGTATGTCCTTGATAACCACAGGGGCACAGCCCCAGCATTTT. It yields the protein CASSMSLITTGAQPQHF. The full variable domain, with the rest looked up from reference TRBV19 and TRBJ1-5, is DGGITQSPKYLFRKEGQNVTLSCEQNLNHDAMYWYRQDPGQGLRLIYYSQIVNDFQKGDIAEGYSVSREKKESFPLTVTSAQKNPTAFYLCASSMSLITTGAQPQHFGDGTRLSIL.

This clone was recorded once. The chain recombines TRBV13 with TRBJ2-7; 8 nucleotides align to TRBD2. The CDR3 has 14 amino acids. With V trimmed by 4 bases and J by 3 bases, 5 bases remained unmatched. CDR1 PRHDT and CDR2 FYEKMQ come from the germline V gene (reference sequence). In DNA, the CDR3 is TGTGCCAGCAGCTCCTCGAGCGGGGGCTACGAGCAGTACTTC. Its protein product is CASSSSSGGYEQYF. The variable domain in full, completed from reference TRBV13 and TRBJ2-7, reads AAGVIQSPRHLIKEKRETATLKCYPIPRHDTVYWYQQGPGQDPQFLISFYEKMQSDKGSIPDRFSAQQFSDYHSELNMSSLELGDSALYFCASSSSSGGYEQYFGPGTRLTVT.

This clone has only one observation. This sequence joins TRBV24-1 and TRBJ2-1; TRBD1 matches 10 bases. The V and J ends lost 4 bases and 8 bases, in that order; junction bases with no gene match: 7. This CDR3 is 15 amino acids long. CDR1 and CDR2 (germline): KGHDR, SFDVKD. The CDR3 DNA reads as TGTGCCACCAGTGAACCCGGGACAGGGGCGGATGAGCAGTTCTTC. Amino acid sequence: CATSEPGTGADEQFF.

CDR3 residues: CASSALGSGTDTQYF. Written as DNA, the CDR3 is TGTGCCAGCAGTGCCCTAGGATCGGGCACAGATACGCAGTATTTT. This chain joins TRBV28 and TRBJ2-3; D gene uncertain. Trimming pared 5 bases from V and 1 base from J, leaving 13 bases between. This CDR3 contains 15 residues. CDR1 is MDHEN and CDR2 is SYDVKM in the germline V gene.

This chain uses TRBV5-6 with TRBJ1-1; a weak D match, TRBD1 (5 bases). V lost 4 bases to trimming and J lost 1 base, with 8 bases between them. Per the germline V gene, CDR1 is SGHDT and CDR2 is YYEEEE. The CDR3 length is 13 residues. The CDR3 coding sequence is TGTGCCAGCAGCGTGACAGCGAACACTGAAGCTTTCTTT. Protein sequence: CASSVTANTEAFF.

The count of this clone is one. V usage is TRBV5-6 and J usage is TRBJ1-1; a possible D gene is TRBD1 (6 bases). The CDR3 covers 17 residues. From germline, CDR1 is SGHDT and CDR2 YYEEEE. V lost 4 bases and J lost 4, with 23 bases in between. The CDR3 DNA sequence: TGTGCCAGCAGCCGTTCAGACAGGATTGGCTTTAGCACTGAAGCTTTCTTT. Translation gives CASSRSDRIGFSTEAFF.

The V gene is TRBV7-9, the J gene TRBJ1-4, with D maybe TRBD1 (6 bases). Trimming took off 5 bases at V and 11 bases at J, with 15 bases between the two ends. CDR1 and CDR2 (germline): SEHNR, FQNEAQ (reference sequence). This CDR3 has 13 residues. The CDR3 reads CASSPETGVKLFF. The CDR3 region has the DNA TGTGCCAGCAGCCCAGAGACAGGAGTCAAACTGTTTTTT.